Described below is a single T cell receptor (beta chain) sequence and its context. Its antigen is not known. The sample comes from a study of OX40 agonist ivuxolimab in advanced cancers. Background on the study: Patients with prior anti-PD-1, anti-PD-L1 or anti-CTLA-4 therapy were eligible; roughly 40% had some. Three patients, one with hepatocellular carcinoma and two with cutaneous melanoma, responded partially. Overall study findings and caveats: Among expanded peripheral T cells, antigen specificity went undetermined.

The germline V and J ends were trimmed by 0 bases and 6 bases, with 18 bases remaining between them. Germline lookup yields CDR1 MGHRA and CDR2 YSYEKL. The CDR3 has 16 residues. Autoimmune disease history or systemic immunosuppression barred patients. Repertoires were generated with immunoSEQ multiplex PCR, while TCRdb's copy carries only in-frame clones and drops some. The repertoire holds 50,000 or so clones, with more than 65% as singletons. The sample consisted of CD4+ or CD8+ T cells sorted from blood, taken in a trial of the OX40 agonist ivuxolimab. The genes are TRBV4-1 and TRBJ2-7, with D perhaps TRBD1 or TRBD2 (5 bases each). This receptor was identified in an adult with an advanced solid tumor such as melanoma, head and neck, liver or kidney cancer. This CDR3 is CASSQEGRLGGGEQYF. CDR3 nucleotides: TGCGCCAGCAGCCAAGAAGGTAGGCTAGGTGGGGGCGAGCAGTACTTC.